This section outlines one T cell receptor beta chain sequence together with its context. The data were taken from a study of shared clonotypes between healthy human individuals. The table came from immunoSEQ multiplex PCR; TCRdb's copy has only in-frame clones and leaves some out. The sample has fewer than 2.5 million clones, 80% to 95% seen once. This TCR was recovered from a man younger than 30 in good health. Some clones in this sample may be carry-over from other donors' samples. The sample taken for sequencing was naive CD4+ T cells from PBMCs. Subset described: CD45RA+ positively selected.

The CDR3 DNA is TGTGCCAGCAGCGAGGTAGGCGGGACGGACACCGGGGAGCTGTTTTTT. Translated, it gives CASSEVGGTDTGELFF. The chain is built from TRBV9 and TRBJ2-2, with D tentatively TRBD2 (6 bases). Germline assignment: CDR1 SGDLS and CDR2 YYNGEE. The CDR3 has 16 residues. Trimming shortened V by 3 bases and J by 3 bases, and 15 bases separated the two germline ends.